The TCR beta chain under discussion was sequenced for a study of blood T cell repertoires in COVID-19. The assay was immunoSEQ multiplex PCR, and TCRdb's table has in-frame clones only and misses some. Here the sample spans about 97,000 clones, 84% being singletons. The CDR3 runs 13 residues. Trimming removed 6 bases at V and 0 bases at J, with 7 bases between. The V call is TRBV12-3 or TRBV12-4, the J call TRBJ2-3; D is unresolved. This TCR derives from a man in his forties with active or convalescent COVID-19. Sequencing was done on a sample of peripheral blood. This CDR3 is CASSRLSTDTQYF. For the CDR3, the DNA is TGTGCCAGCAGCAGACTGAGCACAGATACGCAGTATTTT.